The 10 T cell receptor beta chains presented below share a single source sample, sequenced in a study of cytomegalovirus exposure and HLA in healthy donors. Both 60 Vbeta primers and 13 Jbeta primers went into the PCR. Profiled with immunoSEQ multiplex PCR; TCRdb holds only in-frame clones, not every one. The profile shows about 300,000 clones, about nine tenths of them singletons. The sample taken for sequencing was PBMCs. Receptors originate from a man aged 40-49 years in good health and CMV-seropositive.

As concerns this clone: The same CDR3 arises from other DNA sequences in this sample as well. The chain uses TRBV7-8 and TRBJ2-3; 7 bases agree with TRBD2. The CDR3 runs 15 residues. The germline V gene encodes CDR1 SGHVS and CDR2 FQNEAQ. Losses at the gene ends were 2 bases for V and 0 bases for J; bases not matched to a gene: 2. The CDR3, as DNA: TGTGCCAGCAGCTTAAGTAGCGGGAGCACAGATACGCAGTATTTT. Protein product: CASSLSSGSTDTQYF.

This clone was seen a handful of times. V is TRBV4-1 and J is TRBJ1-5; D unclear. This CDR3 contains 14 residues. Trimming cost V 1 base and J 8 bases, with 12 bases left between them. Germline lookup yields CDR1 MGHRA and CDR2 YSYEKL. The CDR3 DNA is TGCGCCAGCAGCCAAGTCTCCCCCGGGGAGCCCCAGCATTTT. It yields the protein CASSQVSPGEPQHF.

V is TRBV5-5 and J is TRBJ2-3; unclear D gene. V lost 1 base, J lost 0 bases, and 6 bases lay in between. The CDR3 sequence is 14 residues long. CDR1 is SGHKS and CDR2 is YYEKEE in the germline V gene (reference sequence). The CDR3 region has the DNA TGTGCCAGCAGCTTGTTAGAGAGCACAGATACGCAGTATTTT. This translates into CASSLLESTDTQYF.

The rearrangement links TRBV7-2 to TRBJ1-5; tentative D call: TRBD1 (5 bases). Trimming cost V 5 bases and J 8 bases, with 16 bases left between them. The CDR3 spans 14 residues. The germline V gene has CDR1 SGHTA and CDR2 FQGNSA. CDR3 sequence (DNA): TGTGCCAGCAGCCCCCGTTGGGGCACAGAGCCCCAGCATTTT. This codes for CASSPRWGTEPQHF.

This chain links TRBV7-9 with TRBJ2-2; TRBD2 agrees at 11 bases. Losses at the gene ends were 7 bases for V and 4 bases for J; bases not matched to a gene: 8. CDR1 SEHNR and CDR2 FQNEAQ come from the germline V gene (reference sequence). The CDR3 runs to 16 residues. The CDR3 is CASNRLAGSVTGELFF. DNA for the CDR3: TGTGCCAGCAACCGACTAGCGGGGTCGGTCACCGGGGAGCTGTTTTTT.

This clone occurred once. This CDR3 reads CASSYRTGTDTQYF. In DNA, the CDR3 is TGTGCCAGCAGTTACCGGACAGGCACAGATACGCAGTATTTT. The chain employs TRBV6-5 and TRBJ2-3; D is perhaps TRBD1 (6 bases). From germline, CDR1 is MNHEY and CDR2 SVGAGI. V was shortened by 2 bases and J by 1 base, with 7 bases between the two germline ends. This CDR3 is built from 14 residues.

The DNA for the CDR3 is TGTGCCAGCAGCCAAGGCAGGGGGCTTACCGCTTTCTTT. Protein: CASSQGRGLTAFF. V usage is TRBV27 and J usage is TRBJ1-1, with 8 bases that match TRBD1. Germline V gene sequence: CDR1 MNHEY, CDR2 SMNVEV (reference sequence). This CDR3 has 13 residues. Germline trimming cut 6 bases from V and 11 bases from J; bases unmatched to any gene: 11.

This clone was seen just once. V gene TRBV5-1 combines with J gene TRBJ2-7; a weak D match, TRBD1 (5 bases). From germline, CDR1 is SGHRS and CDR2 YFSETQ. V was trimmed by 7 bases and J by 2 bases, leaving 16 bases between them. CDR3 size: 14 residues. The CDR3 sequence: CASRWDWGTYEQYF. The CDR3 DNA sequence: TGCGCCAGCCGCTGGGATTGGGGCACCTACGAGCAGTACTTC.

This clone showed up just once. The genes are TRBV23-1 and TRBJ2-7, with D possibly TRBD2 on 5 matching bases. TRBV23-1 qualifies as an ORF whose function is uncertain. This CDR3 is 16 amino acids long. V was cut by 0 bases and J by 2 bases, with 14 bases left in between. CDR3 DNA sequence: TGCGCCAGCAGTCAATCGCCGGATGGACTCCCCTACGAGCAGTACTTC. Encoded protein: CASSQSPDGLPYEQYF.

The chain uses TRBV9 and TRBJ1-2; D possibly corresponds to TRBD1 (6 bases). The V gene's germline CDR1 is SGDLS and CDR2 YYNGEE. This CDR3 is built from 13 residues. The V gene lost 0 bases and the J gene lost 8 bases, with 11 bases spanning the gap. In nucleotides, the CDR3 is TGTGCCAGCAGCGTAGCCCCAGGGGTCGGCTACACCTTC. Its protein is CASSVAPGVGYTF.